This TCR beta chain comes out of a study of shared clonotypes between healthy human individuals (dated by TCRdb to the early 2020s). Study-level background: The cohort comprised a couple of women and a few men aged 18 to 49 years. For each donor, CD4 naive and CD4 memory were each run on three plates, CD8 naive on two plates, and CD8 memory on one plate. Blood TCR repertoires of four to six healthy adults were deeply sequenced to estimate repertoire size and the extent of clonotype sharing between individuals. Different laboratories and diverse techniques were used to prepare libraries and sequence TCR repertoires, to increase sequencing depth and limit assay-specific biases. Per donor, leukapheresis produced somewhere between about 0.9 and 9.5 billion PBMCs. Study-wide conclusions, independent of this receptor: Pairwise subsampling indicated that sequencing depth was expected to affect the degree of clonotype sharing among donors. When a few donors were compared, the shared fraction of clonotypes was roughly 5% for naive CD4, about 4% for naive CD8, more than 2% for memory CD4, and approximately 0.4% for memory CD8. Compared with non-shared clonotypes, clonotypes shared by all four sorted-subset donors had higher generation probabilities. Naive subsets generally had larger estimated clonotype richness than memory subsets. Only blood was sampled, and tissue TCR repertoires likely differ from those in blood. The small number of donors limited the genetic and exposure-history diversity represented. Even with the large sequencing depth, rarefaction of the sorted-subset datasets indicated that sequencing was incomplete.

The donors were healthy, HIV-negative adults who had no recently reported acute infections or vaccinations. Every donor was a Caucasian adult living in Nashville, Tennessee, USA. Magnetic negative selection was used to enrich CD4+ T cells, after which naive cells were positively selected on CD45RA and the negative fraction became the memory subset. Blood was collected by leukapheresis, and PBMCs were isolated by Ficoll-Histopaque density gradient centrifugation and then cryopreserved in liquid nitrogen vapor phase. Analytical flow cytometry was used to check the purity and quantity of every magnetically sorted T cell population. Genomic DNA was isolated from every sorted fraction and measured by UV absorbance on a Nanodrop 2000c. Using the deep immunoSEQ assay, multiplex PCR amplified TCR CDR3 regions from genomic DNA. For each cell subset, the extracted genomic DNA was distributed evenly across all wells of several immunoSEQ 96-well plates, and each plate served as one replicate. Each replicate PCR for sorted subsets received approximately 220 ng genomic DNA, equal to around 32,000 T cell genomes. Purified libraries were measured with a Qubit 3.0 fluorometer, size-checked on a Bioanalyzer 2100, and measured again with the KAPA Library Quantification kit. Every immunoSEQ 96-well plate was sequenced on a dedicated single-read 150-cycle Illumina NextSeq 550 flow cell. On the study's bioinformatics: Because the immunoSEQ output held only junctional sequences and lacked quality scores, the filtering could not match the filtering applied to full-length reads. Sequences were annotated with PyIR, a Python wrapper for IgBLAST v1.9, and V/J genes and CDR3 were assigned using IMGT germline references. Any read was removed if the V/J assignment was weak (E-value above 1e-6), the CDR3 was missing, or the read contained stop codons, out-of-frame junctions, or ambiguous translated residues. V3J clonotypes were defined by identical inferred V gene, J gene, and CDR3 amino acid sequence. Percentage overlap between repertoires was calculated by dividing the number of shared unique clonotypes by the size of the smaller repertoire. Repertoire richness was assessed with RTK rarefaction, the Chao1 estimator, and Recon v2.1 estimates of unobserved clonotypes. For all TCRbeta clonotypes obtained by the gDNA method from four donors, generation probabilities were computed with OLGA. Held by TCRdb, this immuneACCESS table contains in-frame sequences only and omits some clones. Under half of the omission traces to an unresolved V gene where checked; the cause of the rest is unknown. Clonal size and the V and J genes are those of that table, whereas D and trimming came from the DNA. Within this sample are fewer than 400,000 clones, with around 67% of them counted one time only. 10% of the sample is held by the ten biggest clonotypes.

Notes on this clone: This clone's antigen is unknown. No base quality information exists; no much larger clone differs at one position.

Based on the germline V gene, the CDR1 and CDR2 sequences are SQVTM and ANQGSEA. From cysteine to phenylalanine, the CDR3 is 12 amino acids long. Just CDR3 DNA is preserved here, 36 bases in frame from base 1. V gives up 4 bases and J gives up 2 bases, and the segment between their germline ends measures 9 bases. This receptor was identified in a man in his thirties or forties in good health. The V and J genes are TRBV29-1 and TRBJ2-7, with TRBD2 tentatively as D gene (6 bases match). Sequencing input: memory CD4+ T cells sorted from blood. In light of the paper, this sample's cell subset or site label describes: CD45RA-negative fraction. CDR3 region: CSVVVAAYEQYF. The DNA sequence reads TGCAGCGTTGTAGTAGCGGCCTACGAGCAGTACTTC.